This T cell receptor (beta chain) was found in a study of PD-1 blockade in classical Hodgkin lymphoma. Study outcomes and limitations: Whatever underlies the repertoire differences (possibly disease activity or prior therapy) remains undefined. The study found complete responders had baseline diversity similar to newly diagnosed patients. Patients who initiated nivolumab within 1 year of ASCT were excluded.

Profiled with immunoSEQ multiplex PCR; TCRdb holds only in-frame clones, not every one. The sample contains approximately 60,000 clones, approximately 88% of which appear only once. Each and every patient relapsed after autologous stem cell transplantation, and patients got differing brentuximab vedotin exposure. The V gene end was trimmed by 4 bases and the J gene end by 8 bases; junction bases not matched to a gene: 16. The CDR3 has 17 residues. Germline CDR1 SGDLS, CDR2 YYNGEE. This clone occurred once. Its cognate antigen is unknown. This TCR was recovered from a human donor with classical Hodgkin lymphoma. Specimen: peripheral blood mononuclear cells (PBMCs), collected at baseline. The chain uses TRBV9 and TRBJ1-3, with TRBD1 identical over 9 bases. CDR3 region: CASSPAPGQGNRDTIYF. CDR3 DNA sequence: TGTGCCAGCAGCCCTGCTCCGGGACAGGGTAATAGGGACACCATATATTTT.